This T cell receptor (beta chain) was identified during a study of OX40 agonist ivuxolimab in advanced cancers. The study's findings and limits: The average count of expanded clones was higher among CD8+ T cells than among CD4+.

Comments on this clone: Its specificity is not known.

Trimming stripped 1 base from V and 5 bases from J, with 12 bases between. Germline lookup yields CDR1 MGHDK and CDR2 SYGVNS. This CDR3 comprises 14 residues. The data were produced by immunoSEQ multiplex PCR, yet TCRdb's version contains in-frame clones alone and is incomplete. Of around 40,000 clones listed, roughly 80% were seen once; the top ten hold approximately 2.3%. The receptor comes from an adult with an advanced solid tumor such as melanoma, head and neck, liver or kidney cancer. This chain links TRBV25-1 with TRBJ2-7, with D perhaps TRBD1 or TRBD2 (5 bases each). The sequencing used CD4+ or CD8+ T cells sorted from blood, collected in a trial of the OX40 agonist ivuxolimab. CDR3 coding DNA: TGTGCCAGCAGTGAATGGGGGAAAACGGACGAGCAGTACTTC. Its protein product is CASSEWGKTDEQYF.